Each of the 19 T cell receptor beta chains below was sequenced from the same sample in a study of T cells in narcolepsy. Method: immunoSEQ multiplex PCR; TCRdb's copy keeps in-frame clones and lacks some. The table includes some 33,000 clones, 75% to 90% detected once. Sequencing input: CD45RA- memory CD4+ T cells from PBMCs. Source of these receptors: a human donor with narcolepsy.

The chain is built from TRBV19 and TRBJ2-5; TRBD1 might be the D (6 bases). CDR1 and CDR2 (germline): LNHDA, SQIVND (reference sequence). V was trimmed by 4 bases and J by 0 bases, leaving 12 bases between them. The CDR3 covers 15 residues. The CDR3 loop is CASSTRTVYQETQYF. CDR3 DNA: TGTGCCAGTAGTACCCGGACAGTGTACCAAGAGACCCAGTACTTC.

This clone was seen a handful of times. The identical CDR3 is also encoded by other nucleotide sequences in the sample. The rearrangement uses TRBV27 and TRBJ1-5, with D unclear. V gave up 5 bases and J gave up 4 bases, with 12 bases separating them. The CDR3 has 14 amino acids. Germline V gene sequence: CDR1 MNHEY, CDR2 SMNVEV (reference sequence). In DNA, the CDR3 is TGTGCCAGCAGTCCCGCGACCAGGAATCAGCCCCAGCATTTT. Translation: CASSPATRNQPQHF.

CDR3 sequence (DNA): TGCAGCGTTGTCGGGGCCTACGAGCAGTACTTC. Translated, it gives CSVVGAYEQYF. The chain is built from TRBV29-1 and TRBJ2-7; maybe TRBD2 (5 bases). The CDR3 sequence is 11 residues long. The germline CDR1 and CDR2 sequences are SQVTM and ANQGSEA. Between the trimmed V and J ends, which lost 4 bases and 2 bases, there was a span of 6 bases.

This clone rates as medium-sized. This sequence joins TRBV19 and TRBJ1-4, with D perhaps TRBD1 (6 bases). Trimming pared 7 bases from V and 8 bases from J, leaving 11 bases between. The CDR3 loop spans 12 amino acids. Germline CDR1 and CDR2: LNHDA and SQIVND (reference sequence). CDR3: CASTGAKEKLFF. Here the CDR3 DNA reads TGTGCCAGTACAGGGGCGAAAGAAAAACTGTTTTTT.

This clone was observed a few times. This sequence joins TRBV15 and TRBJ2-2; weak D call: TRBD2 (5 bases). The CDR3 consists of 15 residues. V lost 0 bases, J lost 4 bases, and 9 bases lay in between. CDR1 is LNHNV and CDR2 is YYDKDF in the germline V gene (reference sequence). In DNA, the CDR3 is TGTGCCACCAGCAGAGATCGAGGGCGCACCGGGGAGCTGTTTTTT. This translates into CATSRDRGRTGELFF.

This chain joins TRBV5-6 and TRBJ1-4; D is undetermined. Germline CDR1 and CDR2: SGHDT and YYEEEE. The V and J ends lost 6 bases and 8 bases respectively, with 17 bases between them. This CDR3 contains 14 residues. CDR3 protein: CASNFGGRGEKLFF. Written as DNA, the CDR3 is TGTGCCAGCAACTTTGGAGGGCGAGGAGAAAAACTGTTTTTT.

Only one count was recorded for this clone. The chain recombines TRBV4-1 with TRBJ2-7; 7 bases are a match to TRBD2. J lost 0 bases, V lost 0 bases, and 2 bases had no gene match. This CDR3 is built from 15 residues. The germline V gene encodes CDR1 MGHRA and CDR2 YSYEKL. The CDR3 DNA is TGCGCCAGCAGCCAAGAGTGGGGGGGCTCCTACGAGCAGTACTTC. Translating gives CASSQEWGGSYEQYF.

This clone has more than one count but fewer than ten. The V gene is TRBV4-1, the J gene TRBJ2-1, with unresolved D. The V end lost 0 bases, the J end lost 2 bases, and 8 bases lay between the germline ends. The germline V gene has CDR1 MGHRA and CDR2 YSYEKL. The CDR3 contains 15 residues. The CDR3 here is CASSQDFNPYNEQFF. The CDR3, as DNA: TGCGCCAGCAGCCAAGACTTTAACCCCTACAATGAGCAGTTCTTC.

The V and J genes are TRBV5-4 and TRBJ2-2; 10 nucleotides match TRBD2. Losses at the gene ends were 1 base for V and 4 bases for J; bases not matched to a gene: 7. The CDR3 runs 17 residues. Germline V lookup: CDR1 SGHNT, CDR2 YYREEE (reference sequence). The DNA of the CDR3 is TGTGCCAGCAGCTTGCCTAGCGGGAGAGGGTCCACCGGGGAGCTGTTTTTT. Translating gives CASSLPSGRGSTGELFF.

The chain uses TRBV5-1 and TRBJ1-1; D ambiguous. Per the germline V gene, CDR1 is SGHRS and CDR2 is YFSETQ. This CDR3 is 16 amino acids long. The germline V and J ends were trimmed by 4 bases and 1 base, with 17 bases remaining between them. CDR3 nucleotide sequence: TGCGCCAGCAGCCCCTCTGGGAGAGGCGGGAACACTGAAGCTTTCTTT. Its protein product is CASSPSGRGGNTEAFF.

V is TRBV27 and J is TRBJ2-3; 8 bases are a match to TRBD2. The CDR3 spans 16 residues. Germline V lookup: CDR1 MNHEY, CDR2 SMNVEV (reference sequence). V dropped 8 bases and J dropped 2; count of bases not matched to a gene: 12. CDR3 residues: CASRGGGGLFTDTQYF. The CDR3, as DNA: TGTGCCAGCCGGGGGGGCGGGGGCTTATTCACAGATACGCAGTATTTT.

V gene TRBV18 combines with J gene TRBJ2-2, with D perhaps matching TRBD1 (5 bases). The CDR3 runs 15 residues. The V and J ends lost 3 bases and 6 bases respectively, with 14 bases between them. Germline values: CDR1 KGHSH, CDR2 LQKENI. In nucleotides, the CDR3 is TGTGCCAGCTCACCCAACAGGCTGCAGGCCGGGGAGCTGTTTTTT. Residues: CASSPNRLQAGELFF.

The V call is TRBV15, the J call TRBJ1-3, with TRBD1 matching 8 bases. The CDR3 is 16 amino acids. The trim removed 1 base at V and 6 bases at J, leaving 8 bases unmatched. Germline CDR1 and CDR2: LNHNV and YYDKDF (reference sequence). Here the CDR3 reads CATSRGQGQGENTIYF. The CDR3 DNA is TGTGCCACCAGCAGAGGACAAGGACAGGGAGAAAACACCATATATTTT.

The rearrangement uses TRBV6-5 and TRBJ1-1; D unresolved. With 7 bases removed from V and 4 bases from J, the gap between germline ends came to 4 bases. CDR1 is MNHEY and CDR2 is SVGAGI in the germline V gene. The CDR3 totals 10 residues. CDR3 amino acids: CASKTTEAFF. The DNA for the CDR3 is TGTGCCAGCAAGACCACTGAAGCTTTCTTT.

V usage is TRBV5-6 and J usage is TRBJ1-1; 9 bases map to TRBD1. Germline trimming cut 4 bases from V and 1 base from J; bases unmatched to any gene: 2. Per the germline V gene, CDR1 is SGHDT and CDR2 is YYEEEE. CDR3 length equals 14 residues. The CDR3 DNA reads TGTGCCAGCAGCGGGACAGGGAGGAACACTGAAGCTTTCTTT. It translates to CASSGTGRNTEAFF.

V and J are TRBV28 and TRBJ2-7; D perhaps matches TRBD2 (6 bases). CDR1 MDHEN and CDR2 SYDVKM come from the germline V gene. This CDR3 spans 15 amino acids. V dropped 6 bases and J dropped 6 bases, with 21 bases sitting between them. CDR3: CASRTHRRVISEQYF. DNA for the CDR3: TGTGCCAGCAGAACCCATCGGAGGGTAATCTCCGAGCAGTACTTC. The full variable domain, completed using reference TRBV28 and TRBJ2-7, is DVKVTQSSRYLVKRTGEKVFLECVQDMDHENMFWYRQDPGLGLRLIYFSYDVKMKEKGDIPEGYSVSREKKERFSLILESASTNQTSMYLCASRTHRRVISEQYFGPGTRLTVT.

The V call is TRBV28, the J call TRBJ1-5, with D tentatively TRBD1 (5 bases). Deletions cut 5 bases from V and 7 bases from J, with 15 bases between. Germline assignment: CDR1 MDHEN and CDR2 SYDVKM. CDR3 length: 14 amino acids. The CDR3 bases are TGTGCCAGCAGTCCCTCAGGGCGGGCCCAGCCCCAGCATTTT. It codes for CASSPSGRAQPQHF.

The DNA for the CDR3 is TGTGCCAGCAGCTTAAACAGGGGCACTGAAGCTTTCTTT. Protein: CASSLNRGTEAFF. The genes are TRBV7-4 and TRBJ1-1, with 7 bases that match TRBD1. V dropped 2 bases and J dropped 4; count of bases not matched to a gene: 1. The CDR3 is 13 amino acids. Germline assignment: CDR1 SGHVT and CDR2 SQSDAQ.

Here the CDR3 DNA reads TGTGCCAGCAGTCCCCGAGGGCCTAATCAGCCCCAGCATTTT. This translates into CASSPRGPNQPQHF. The chain has TRBV6-1 and TRBJ1-5; D uncertain. Trimming left V 5 bases short and J 4 bases short, with 12 bases between. Germline V gene data show CDR1 as MNHNS and CDR2 as SASEGT. This CDR3 is 14 amino acids long.